The 25 T cell receptor beta chains below come from one sample, sequenced in a study of CD8+ T cells in alopecia areata (dated by TCRdb to 2017 to 2018). Library prep was done by the immunoSEQ multiplex PCR assay. To provide template for TCR sequencing, every sample had RNA extracted and reverse transcribed into cDNA. TCRdb took this table from immuneACCESS and kept in-frame rearrangements with V and J called. Such tables lack part of the clones; where checked against another copy, unresolved V genes explain under half of the gap, and the rest is unexplained. In this sample the table shows 100,000 to 150,000 clones, about 46% of which occur a single time. The ten largest clones capture about 19% of the sample. Sample time point, as interpreted from the label and publication: baseline before oral tofacitinib. The material was CD8+ T cells sorted from blood, obtained at week 0. These receptor sequences come from a human donor with alopecia areata.

V is TRBV6-5 and J is TRBJ2-3; D may be TRBD1 or TRBD2 (5 bases each). Germline CDR1 is MNHEY and CDR2 is SVGAGI. This CDR3 has 13 residues. The ends were cut back, 6 bases at V and 11 bases at J, with 18 bases in the middle. The CDR3 loop is CASSPGTPTRQYF. The CDR3 region has the DNA TGTGCCAGCAGCCCCGGGACCCCAACCCGGCAGTATTTT.

This clone was counted ten times or more. The chain couples TRBV4-1 to TRBJ1-5; TRBD1 matches at 9 bases. This CDR3 region has 19 residues. V lost 4 bases and J lost 5; bases outside the gene matches: 18. Germline CDR1 MGHRA, CDR2 YSYEKL. This CDR3 is CASSPTPVIGTGTDQPQHF. CDR3 DNA: TGCGCCAGCAGCCCCACACCGGTAATAGGGACAGGGACAGATCAGCCCCAGCATTTT.

On this clone itself: This same CDR3 is encoded by further DNA sequences in the sample. CDR3 sequence reads: CASSSQGNYGYTF. The CDR3 DNA follows: TGTGCCAGCAGCTCGCAGGGGAACTATGGCTACACCTTC. The chain recombines TRBV7-9 with TRBJ1-2; maybe TRBD1 (6 bases). Germline-derived CDR1 and CDR2 are SEHNR and FQNEAQ (reference sequence). The CDR3 totals 13 residues. Trimming removed 4 bases at V and 2 bases at J, with 8 bases between. Together with reference TRBV7-9 and TRBJ1-2, the CDR3 gives the full variable domain: DTGVSQNPRHKITKRGQNVTFRCDPISEHNRLYWYRQTLGQGPEFLTYFQNEAQLEKSRLLSDRFSAERPKGSFSTLEIQRTEQGDSAMYLCASSSQGNYGYTFGSGTRLTVV.

This clone was detected ten times or more. The chain has TRBV6-1 and TRBJ1-5; 7 bases match TRBD1. Per the germline V gene, CDR1 is MNHNS and CDR2 is SASEGT. The trim removed 2 bases at V and 9 bases at J, leaving 13 bases unmatched. This CDR3 comprises 16 residues. The CDR3 nucleotides read TGTGCCAGCAGTGAATATAGAGGGACAGCATTCCCGCCCCAGCATTTT. Translation gives CASSEYRGTAFPPQHF.

This rearrangement joins TRBV5-6 to TRBJ2-7, with D uncertain. The CDR3 is 14 amino acids. Germline values: CDR1 SGHDT, CDR2 YYEEEE. Trimming stripped 1 base from V and 2 bases from J, with 10 bases between. CDR3 protein: CASSLIFDTYEQYF. The CDR3 DNA reads TGTGCCAGCAGCTTGATTTTTGATACCTACGAGCAGTACTTC.

The chain is built from TRBV4-3 and TRBJ1-2; D call uncertain. The V gene lost 0 bases and the J gene lost 0 bases, with 8 bases spanning the gap. Per germline, CDR1 LGHNA and CDR2 YSLEER. The CDR3 is 15 amino acids. The CDR3 spells CASSQEAGSNYGYTF. The CDR3 bases are TGCGCCAGCAGCCAAGAAGCGGGGTCTAACTATGGCTACACCTTC.

The V gene is TRBV6-6, the J gene TRBJ1-6; D may be TRBD1 (5 bases). Germline V gives CDR1 MNHNY, CDR2 SVGAGI (reference sequence). CDR3 length: 14 residues. Deletions cut 5 bases from V and 11 bases from J, with 16 bases between. The CDR3 DNA sequence: TGTGCCAGCAGTCCGGGACCTCGAAGTCCACCCCTCCACTTT. Protein sequence: CASSPGPRSPPLHF.

This clone was found a few times. The chain carries TRBV25-1 and TRBJ1-1, with unresolved D. Per germline, CDR1 MGHDK and CDR2 SYGVNS. Trimming removed 4 bases at V and 2 bases at J, with 8 bases between. The CDR3 totals 13 residues. The CDR3 here is CASSVRTNTEAFF. CDR3 coding DNA: TGTGCCAGCAGTGTAAGGACCAACACTGAAGCTTTCTTT.

The table lists this clone with a few counts. V gene TRBV7-9 combines with J gene TRBJ2-1; D possibly corresponds to TRBD2 (5 bases). V was clipped by 5 bases and J by 4 bases, with 9 bases between them. This CDR3 is 13 amino acids long. Germline CDR1 and CDR2: SEHNR and FQNEAQ (reference sequence). CDR3 coding DNA: TGTGCCAGCAGCCTTGGGAGTTACAATGAGCAGTTCTTC. This encodes CASSLGSYNEQFF. Using reference TRBV7-9 and TRBJ2-1 for the parts outside the CDR3, the full variable domain is DTGVSQNPRHKITKRGQNVTFRCDPISEHNRLYWYRQTLGQGPEFLTYFQNEAQLEKSRLLSDRFSAERPKGSFSTLEIQRTEQGDSAMYLCASSLGSYNEQFFGPGTRLTVL.

The V call is TRBV27, the J call TRBJ1-6, with D unclear. The CDR3 covers 15 residues. Germline CDR1 and CDR2: MNHEY and SMNVEV (reference sequence). V was shortened by 3 bases and J by 9 bases, with 15 bases between the two germline ends. CDR3 residues: CASSLRVRGISPLHF. CDR3 DNA: TGTGCCAGCAGTTTGAGGGTCCGAGGCATTTCACCCCTCCACTTT.

The genes are TRBV27 and TRBJ1-2; a possible D gene is TRBD1 (5 bases). V was trimmed by 5 bases and J by 1 base, leaving 17 bases between them. Looked up from germline, CDR1 is MNHEY and CDR2 is SMNVEV (reference sequence). The CDR3 totals 16 residues. CDR3 in DNA: TGTGCCAGCAGTCCCGGGGGGAGGACGAATAACTATGGCTACACCTTC. This sequence encodes CASSPGGRTNNYGYTF.

This chain uses TRBV7-9 with TRBJ1-5; D might be TRBD1 (5 bases). CDR1 SEHNR and CDR2 FQNEAQ come from the germline V gene (reference sequence). Trimming cost V 3 bases and J 7 bases, with 19 bases left between them. The CDR3 contains 16 residues. The CDR3 loop is CASSLSQTLRDQPQHF. CDR3 nucleotides: TGTGCCAGCAGCTTGTCACAGACCCTAAGGGACCAGCCCCAGCATTTT.

The chain combines TRBV5-6 with TRBJ1-1, with 10 bases lining up with TRBD1. The V gene's germline CDR1 is SGHDT and CDR2 YYEEEE. CDR3 length equals 13 residues. V lost 2 bases to trimming and J lost 7 bases; unmatched junction nucleotides: 2. This CDR3 reads CASSFGQGGEAFF. DNA of the CDR3: TGTGCCAGCAGCTTTGGACAGGGGGGTGAAGCTTTCTTT.

The chain is built from TRBV30 and TRBJ2-1; no reliable D call. The CDR3 is made up of 12 amino acids. CDR1 GTSNPN and CDR2 SVGIG come from the germline V gene (reference sequence). With 2 bases removed from V and 5 bases from J, the gap between germline ends came to 7 bases. This CDR3 is CAWSSTDNEQFF. In DNA form, the CDR3 reads TGTGCCTGGAGTTCCACGGACAATGAGCAGTTCTTC.

This rearrangement joins TRBV14 to TRBJ2-1, with 11 bases matching TRBD2. CDR3 length: 15 amino acids. The trim removed 4 bases at V and 6 bases at J, leaving 5 bases unmatched. The germline CDR1 and CDR2 sequences are SGHDN and FVKESK. As DNA, the CDR3 is TGTGCCAGCAGCCTTATTGGGACTAGCGGCAATGAGCAGTTCTTC. Translating gives CASSLIGTSGNEQFF.

This clone was counted between two and nine times. This chain connects TRBV6-6 to TRBJ2-2; 8 nucleotides align to TRBD1. Losses at the gene ends were 5 bases for V and 3 bases for J; bases not matched to a gene: 5. The CDR3 runs 15 residues. CDR1 and CDR2 from the germline V gene are MNHNY and SVGAGI (reference sequence). This CDR3 is CASSRDRGDTGELFF. DNA of the CDR3: TGTGCCAGCAGTAGAGACAGGGGCGACACCGGGGAGCTGTTTTTT.

The J gene is TRBJ2-5, the V gene TRBV6-5, with D hard to call. The V end lost 5 bases, the J end lost 4 bases, and 5 bases lay between the germline ends. The CDR3 is 11 residues long. CDR1 is MNHEY, CDR2 SVGAGI, per germline. The CDR3 DNA follows: TGTGCCAGCAGTAGCATAGAGACCCAGTACTTC. Encoded protein: CASSSIETQYF.

The chain employs TRBV2 and TRBJ2-7; D not resolved. Germline values: CDR1 SNHLY, CDR2 FYNNEI. The CDR3 contains 14 residues. Trimming shortened V by 3 bases and J by 3 bases, and 12 bases separated the two germline ends. CDR3 in amino acids: CASSDIRTYYEQYF. DNA of the CDR3: TGTGCCAGCAGTGATATTCGTACTTACTACGAGCAGTACTTC. The full variable domain, completed using reference TRBV2 and TRBJ2-7, is EPEVTQTPSHQVTQMGQEVILRCVPISNHLYFYWYRQILGQKVEFLVSFYNNEISEKSEIFDDQFSVERPDGSNFTLKIRSTKLEDSAMYFCASSDIRTYYEQYFGPGTRLTVT.

This clone was seen just once. The V call is TRBV13, the J call TRBJ2-7; D may match TRBD1 or TRBD2 (5 bases each). V gave up 5 bases and J gave up 0 bases, with 14 bases separating them. Germline CDR1 reads PRHDT; CDR2 reads FYEKMQ (reference sequence). This CDR3 is built from 15 residues. This CDR3 reads CASSPTSGSSYEQYF. The CDR3 coding sequence is TGTGCCAGCAGCCCTACTTCAGGGAGCTCCTACGAGCAGTACTTC.

This clone was counted between two and nine times. The V gene is TRBV4-3, the J gene TRBJ2-5; TRBD2 agrees at 7 bases. The CDR3 is made up of 15 amino acids. The germline gives CDR1 LGHNA, CDR2 YSLEER. After removal of 2 bases from V and 2 bases from J, the junction contained 5 bases not matched to a gene. Here the CDR3 reads CASSQLLAEQETQYF. The DNA of the CDR3 is TGCGCCAGCAGCCAACTCCTAGCGGAACAAGAGACCCAGTACTTC.

In its sample, this clone was seen many times. V usage is TRBV18 and J usage is TRBJ1-2; D remains ambiguous. Looked up from germline, CDR1 is KGHSH and CDR2 is LQKENI. The V end lost 3 bases, the J end lost 2 bases, and 10 bases lay between the germline ends. This CDR3 is 14 amino acids long. The CDR3 DNA sequence: TGTGCCAGCTCACCCAATGGGCAGAACTATGGCTACACCTTC. Translation gives CASSPNGQNYGYTF.

This clone was picked up a small number of times. V usage is TRBV11-2 and J usage is TRBJ1-1; D is unresolved. The CDR3 extends over 12 amino acids. The ends were cut back, 4 bases at V and 4 bases at J, with 7 bases in the middle. Looked up from germline, CDR1 is SGHAT and CDR2 is FQNNGV. The CDR3 loop is CASSWTTTEAFF. The CDR3 DNA follows: TGTGCCAGCAGCTGGACCACCACTGAAGCTTTCTTT.

CDR3 protein: CAISESGESNQPQHF. The DNA of the CDR3 is TGTGCCATCAGTGAGTCGGGGGAGAGCAATCAGCCCCAGCATTTT. The chain links TRBV10-3 to TRBJ1-5; D might be TRBD1 (5 bases). The CDR3 has 15 amino acids. The V and J ends lost 0 bases and 1 base respectively, with 7 bases between them. Germline values: CDR1 ENHRY, CDR2 SYGVKD.

V gene TRBV30 combines with J gene TRBJ2-7; no definite D call. CDR1 and CDR2 from the germline V gene are GTSNPN and SVGIG (reference sequence). Trimming stripped 3 bases from V and 4 bases from J, with 10 bases between. The CDR3 has 12 residues. CDR3 residues: CAWSHTLYEQYF. CDR3 sequence (DNA): TGTGCCTGGAGCCACACGTTATACGAGCAGTACTTC.

The chain recombines TRBV30 with TRBJ1-5; perhaps TRBD1 as D (6 bases). In germline, CDR1 is GTSNPN, CDR2 SVGIG (reference sequence). Trimming cost V 2 bases and J 8 bases, with 13 bases left between them. The CDR3 has 13 amino acids. The CDR3 DNA sequence: TGTGCCTGGAGTTCTCAGGGGTGGGAGCCCCAGCATTTT. Translation: CAWSSQGWEPQHF.